A selection of T cell receptor beta chains follows, all from one sample in a study of cytomegalovirus exposure and HLA in healthy donors. Data came from immunoSEQ multiplex PCR; TCRdb stores just in-frame clones and leaves some out. This sample carries some 110,000 clones, 76% of them seen once, and the ten largest clones take less than 2%. The sequenced sample consisted of PBMCs. Receptors were obtained from a man in his fifties or sixties in good health and CMV-seronegative. CDR3s leave out the opening cysteine and the closing phenylalanine or tryptophan. The order of the fields is J gene, V gene, CDR3 protein.

TRBJ1-6	TRBV6-6	ASRPTTNSPLH
TRBJ2-1	TRBV4-1	ASSQVRRDRKHNEQF
TRBJ2-1	TRBV18	ASSPLLVNEQF
TRBJ2-7	TRBV4-3	ASSQDLAGGYEQY
TRBJ1-5	TRBV19	ASSQQAIDNQPQH
TRBJ1-3	TRBV2	ASSYSGNTIY
TRBJ1-2	TRBV14	ASSRGQGGNYGYT
TRBJ2-3	TRBV7-2	ASSPGLAGAYTDTQY
TRBJ1-2	TRBV4-3	ASSQVKGLGYGYT
TRBJ1-2	TRBV19	ASSEEGADFLYGYT
TRBJ1-4	TRBV7-2	ASSLGEGTNEKLF
TRBJ1-1	TRBV4-3	ASSQDSRGTEAF
TRBJ1-2	TRBV5-1	ASSAAGQGIYGYT
TRBJ2-4	TRBV5-8	ASSPDGAHIQY
TRBJ1-1	TRBV19	ASSIGGEDMNTEAF
TRBJ2-2	TRBV6-4	ASRDRFTGELF
TRBJ2-1	TRBV5-1	ASSLTGAIQGDEQF
TRBJ1-1	TRBV9	ASSPLSPNTEAF
TRBJ2-7	TRBV7-3	ASSPGTGRYEQY
TRBJ1-2	TRBV4-2	ASSQDPARINYGYT
TRBJ2-3	TRBV7-2	ASSLRPAGVTDTQY
TRBJ1-1	TRBV29-1	SVRSVEAF
TRBJ2-5	TRBV4-2	ASSQAHASGTGKIETQY
TRBJ2-5	TRBV7-9	ASSFNSLAQETQY
TRBJ2-2	TRBV5-6	ASSLGGGQNTGELF
TRBJ2-6	TRBV5-8	ASSLEGGQDLLGANVLT
TRBJ2-2	TRBV5-4	ASSTGGRGANTGELF
TRBJ2-1	TRBV19	ASSIQRGGQGEQF
TRBJ1-2	TRBV28	ASTGSPNYGYT